This record looks at one T cell receptor beta chain sequence and its context. This specimen belongs to a study of CD8 T cells in Susac syndrome. The RNA input was roughly 0.5 to 1 ug, and it was reverse transcribed with random hexamers. An immunoSEQ multiplex PCR generated amplified TCR beta CDR3 products spanning 54 Vbeta and 13 Jbeta. TCRdb processed the immunoSEQ multiplex PCR reads anew with MiXCR; each CDR3 protein has one entry. The sample includes around 300,000 distinct CDR3 sequences, 70% to 90% of them seen just once. Negative magnetic isolation gave CD8+ and CD4+ cells; FACS enriched CD8+ TEMRA. V was trimmed by 1 base and J by 6 bases, leaving 10 bases between them. This CDR3 is 14 amino acids long. CDR1 and CDR2 from the germline V gene are SGDLS and YYNGEE.

This sequence was found in a human donor with multiple sclerosis. The material sequenced was CD8+ T cells from PBMCs. The genes are TRBV9 and TRBJ2-2, with a possible D match to TRBD2 (5 bases). The DNA of the CDR3 is TGTGCCAGCAGCGTACCTAGCCTCCCCGGGGAGCTGTTTTTT. Translating gives CASSVPSLPGELFF.